The clone carrying this T cell receptor (beta chain) was counted between two and nine times. Its antigen is still unknown. The sample is drawn from a study of identical twins. Whole-study findings and limits: While abundant cord blood beta clonotypes carried fewer insertions, memory repertoires showed no such pattern.

Each CDR3 protein gets one entry after TCRdb re-called the 5' RACE reads with MiXCR. The table includes about 520,000 distinct CDR3 sequences, 20% to 25% detected once. The CDR3 runs to 16 residues. Losses at the gene ends were 4 bases for V and 9 bases for J; bases not matched to a gene: 6. Germline assignment: CDR1 SGHAT and CDR2 FQNNGV. These same data were also listed under a study on T cells expressing NK-cell markers. That work states: Roughly six donors had dominant NKG2C+ clonotypes that comprised about 1.0-7.5% of their CD8+ T cells.

This clonotype was obtained from a woman between 18 and 29 years old in good health. Sequencing input: CD4+ T cells sorted from blood. The V and J genes are TRBV11-2 and TRBJ2-1; 16 bases map to TRBD2. CDR3 loop: CASSSGTSGGVSEQFF. The CDR3, as DNA: TGTGCCAGCAGCTCAGGGACTAGCGGGGGGGTAAGTGAGCAGTTCTTC.